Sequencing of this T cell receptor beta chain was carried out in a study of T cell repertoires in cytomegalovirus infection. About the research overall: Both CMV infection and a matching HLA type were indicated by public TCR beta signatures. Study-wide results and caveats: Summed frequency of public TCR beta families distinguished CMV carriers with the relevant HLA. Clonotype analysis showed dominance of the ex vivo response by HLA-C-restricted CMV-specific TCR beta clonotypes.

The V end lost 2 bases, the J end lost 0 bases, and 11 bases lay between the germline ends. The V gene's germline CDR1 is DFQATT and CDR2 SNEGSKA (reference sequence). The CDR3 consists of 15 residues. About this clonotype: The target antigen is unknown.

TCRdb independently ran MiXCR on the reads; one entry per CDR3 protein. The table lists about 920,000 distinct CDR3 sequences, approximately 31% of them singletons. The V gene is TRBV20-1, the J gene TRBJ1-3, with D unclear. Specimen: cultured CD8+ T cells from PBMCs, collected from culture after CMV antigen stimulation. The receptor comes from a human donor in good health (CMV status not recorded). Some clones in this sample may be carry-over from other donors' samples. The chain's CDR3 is CSARKRTVSGNTIYF. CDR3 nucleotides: TGCAGTGCTAGAAAGCGGACCGTCTCTGGAAACACCATATATTTT.